This T cell receptor (beta chain) appears in the sequencing data of a study of blood T cell repertoires in COVID-19. Study-level information: Acute and convalescent COVID-19 samples came from the United States, Italy and Spain.

In the authors' workflow: Amplified reference gene primers provided the basis for estimating nucleated cell counts. TCRdb's table, derived via immunoSEQ multiplex PCR, lists solely in-frame clones and lacks some. V and J calls and clone size follow that table, whereas D and trimming were derived from the DNA. The sample holds under 250,000 clones, less than 90% seen once. The CDR3 has 13 residues. V lost 1 base to trimming and J lost 5 bases, with 7 bases between them. CDR1 and CDR2 (germline): LGHDT, YNNKEL (reference sequence). The J gene is TRBJ2-3, the V gene TRBV3-1 (or the pseudogene TRBV3-2), with D hard to call. The sequence derives from a woman in her seventies with active or convalescent COVID-19. Source material: peripheral blood. CDR3 coding DNA: TGTGCCAGCAGCCAAGGGGCAGGAGATACGCAGTATTTT. It encodes CASSQGAGDTQYF.